Each of the 21 T cell receptor beta chains below was sequenced from the same sample in a study of T-cell memory formation after mild COVID-19. TCRdb recomputed calls from the 5' RACE reads with MiXCR, one row per CDR3 protein. The table includes about 320,000 distinct CDR3 sequences, 13% to 15% detected once. Sequencing was performed on PBMCs or a T cell subset sorted from them (not recorded which). Source of these receptors: a man aged 18 to 29 who had mild COVID-19 (a few samples of this study predate the infection). Cell type and time point are not known.

This sequence joins TRBV20-1 and TRBJ2-7, with D hard to call. This CDR3 comprises 12 residues. Germline assignment: CDR1 DFQATT and CDR2 SNEGSKA (reference sequence). Trimming removed 0 bases at V and 4 bases at J, with 7 bases between. CDR3 amino acids: CSARDWQYEQYF. DNA for the CDR3: TGCAGTGCTAGAGATTGGCAGTACGAGCAGTACTTC.

The chain joins TRBV11-2 to TRBJ2-1; no definite D call. The germline gives CDR1 SGHAT, CDR2 FQNNGV. Trimming pared 5 bases from V and 0 bases from J, leaving 8 bases between. This CDR3 is 14 amino acids long. The CDR3 region has the DNA TGTGCCAGCAGCCCCCACAGCTCCTACAATGAGCAGTTCTTC. This translates into CASSPHSSYNEQFF.

The chain has TRBV7-2 and TRBJ1-1; possible D gene TRBD1, 6 bases. Germline lookup yields CDR1 SGHTA and CDR2 FQGNSA. CDR3 size: 13 residues. Trimming left V 5 bases short and J 8 bases short, with 15 bases between. The CDR3 DNA sequence: TGTGCCAGCAGCCTCCCCGGGGGCCACGAAGCTTTCTTT. Protein product: CASSLPGGHEAFF.

Many counts were recorded for this clonotype. This rearrangement joins TRBV7-2 to TRBJ2-1; D is possibly TRBD1 or TRBD2 (7 bases each). From germline, CDR1 is SGHTA and CDR2 FQGNSA. Trimming removed 3 bases from V and 4 bases from J, with 16 bases in between. The CDR3 is made up of 16 amino acids. The CDR3 loop is CASSLGGGAGYNEQFF. In DNA form, the CDR3 reads TGTGCCAGCAGCTTGGGAGGGGGCGCTGGGTACAATGAGCAGTTCTTC.

The table lists this clonotype with a few counts. V is TRBV5-1 and J is TRBJ1-4; TRBD1 matches 10 bases. V shed 0 bases and J 8 bases; nucleotides not matched to a gene: 4. Germline-derived CDR1 and CDR2 are SGHRS and YFSETQ. The CDR3 runs to 15 residues. In DNA, the CDR3 is TGCGCCAGCAGCTTGGTGGGGACAGGGGAGGAAAAACTGTTTTTT. Translating it yields CASSLVGTGEEKLFF.

In DNA, the CDR3 is TGTGCCACCAGCAGAGTCGGGGGGTGGGAGACCCAGTACTTC. Its protein product is CATSRVGGWETQYF. V gene TRBV15 combines with J gene TRBJ2-5; 7 bases are shared with TRBD2. Germline CDR1 reads LNHNV; CDR2 reads YYDKDF (reference sequence). This CDR3 has 14 residues. J lost 5 bases, V lost 1 base, and 4 bases had no gene match. Variable domain in full (rest from reference TRBV15 and TRBJ2-5): DAMVIQNPRYQVTQFGKPVTLSCSQTLNHNVMYWYQQKSSQAPKLLFHYYDKDFNNEADTPDNFQSRRPNTSFCFLDIRSPGLGDTAMYLCATSRVGGWETQYFGPGTRLLVL.

This clonotype showed up just a few times. The rearrangement joins TRBV24-1 to TRBJ2-7, with TRBD1 matching 7 bases. The CDR3 consists of 16 residues. Trimming removed 4 bases from V and 4 bases from J; junction bases left unmatched: 12. Germline CDR1 reads KGHDR; CDR2 reads SFDVKD. Here the CDR3 reads CATSEPHPGQSYEQYV. The CDR3 DNA reads TGTGCCACCAGTGAACCCCACCCGGGACAGAGTTACGAGCAGTACGTC.

The sample holds many counts of this clonotype. The J gene is TRBJ2-1, the V gene TRBV7-2, with unresolved D. Germline V gives CDR1 SGHTA, CDR2 FQGNSA. This CDR3 is built from 15 residues. V shed 1 base and J shed 7 bases, with 14 bases lying between them. DNA of the CDR3: TGTGCCAGCAGCTTAGTCGAATGGGGTCGGAATGAGCAGTTCTTC. Amino acid sequence: CASSLVEWGRNEQFF.

The V gene is TRBV6-5, the J gene TRBJ1-1; perhaps TRBD1 as D (5 bases). Trimming left V 0 bases short and J 4 bases short, with 9 bases between. This CDR3 contains 14 residues. Germline CDR1 reads MNHEY; CDR2 reads SVGAGI. The DNA of the CDR3 is TGTGCCAGCAGTTACTCGGGGGTTGGCACTGAAGCTTTCTTT. This translates into CASSYSGVGTEAFF.

The chain is built from TRBV20-1 and TRBJ2-3, with a tentative D call TRBD1 (6 bases). The germline V and J ends were trimmed by 5 bases and 2 bases, with 11 bases remaining between them. Per the germline V gene, CDR1 is DFQATT and CDR2 is SNEGSKA (reference sequence). The CDR3 is 13 residues long. CDR3 amino acids: CSAQDSTTDTQYF. The CDR3 DNA sequence: TGCAGTGCTCAGGACAGTACCACAGATACGCAGTATTTT.

A single count supports this clonotype. This chain connects TRBV24-1 to TRBJ2-6; 7 bases fit TRBD1. In germline, CDR1 is KGHDR, CDR2 SFDVKD. The CDR3 runs 17 residues. With 5 bases clipped from V and 7 bases from J, the junction kept 13 bases outside the gene matches. This chain's CDR3 is CATSVDREVLSANVLTF. CDR3 nucleotides: TGTGCCACCAGTGTTGACAGGGAAGTTCTATCAGCCAACGTCCTGACTTTC.

The table lists this clonotype with a few counts. This chain uses TRBV4-2 with TRBJ2-3, with 7 bases that match TRBD1. This CDR3 is 18 amino acids long. V lost 2 bases, J lost 1 base, and 12 bases stayed unmatched. Germline V CDR1 and CDR2: LGHNA, YNFKEQ. The CDR3, as DNA: TGTGCCAGCAGCCAACTAGGGTTTTCGGGACAGCGCACAGATACGCAGTATTTT. It translates to CASSQLGFSGQRTDTQYF.

This clonotype turned up a few times. One end of the junction does not line up with germline, which may come from a read error. This chain connects TRBV6-6 to TRBJ1-1, with TRBD1 as a possible D gene (5 bases). In germline, CDR1 is MNHNY, CDR2 SVGAGI (reference sequence). The CDR3 is 11 amino acids. CDR3 sequence (DNA): TGTGCCAGCAGTTACTCACAGGAGACTCGCTTT. This gives the protein CASSYSQETRF.

This clonotype was detected many times. In DNA, the CDR3 is TGTGCCAGCAGAATACATCCCAACCGGGACCCAGGGGAGACCCAGTACTTC. This sequence encodes CASRIHPNRDPGETQYF. The rearrangement joins TRBV21-1 to TRBJ2-5; the DNA was not compared with TRBD1, the D call given in the table. TRBV21-1 is a listed pseudogene. CDR3 length: 17 residues.

The gene calls are TRBV18 and TRBJ2-7; unclear D gene. Germline V gene data show CDR1 as KGHSH and CDR2 as LQKENI. V was clipped by 1 base and J by 7 bases, with 8 bases between them. The CDR3 is 12 residues long. CDR3: CASSPQLGEQYV. The CDR3 DNA follows: TGTGCCAGCTCACCACAATTGGGAGAGCAGTACGTC.

The chain is built from TRBV21-1 and TRBJ2-3; the table's D call, TRBD2, has no DNA check behind it. TRBV21-1 corresponds to a pseudogene. This CDR3 contains 18 residues. CDR3: CASSKEDSRRDETDTQYF. The CDR3 bases are TGTGCCAGCAGCAAAGAGGACTCGCGCAGGGACGAAACAGATACGCAGTATTTT.

This clonotype appeared a few times. The chain joins TRBV5-1 to TRBJ1-5; no firm D call. Trimming cost V 3 bases and J 0 bases, with 16 bases left between them. CDR3 length equals 17 residues. Per the germline V gene, CDR1 is SGHRS and CDR2 is YFSETQ. CDR3 amino acids: CASSWEQAGNSNQPQHF. In nucleotides, the CDR3 is TGCGCCAGCAGCTGGGAGCAGGCGGGGAATAGCAATCAGCCCCAGCATTTT.

This chain links TRBV6-2 or TRBV6-3 with TRBJ1-1; TRBD1 aligns across 8 bases. Per the germline V gene, CDR1 is MNHEY and CDR2 is SVGEGT. J was trimmed by 5 bases and V by 7 bases; bases with no gene match: 3. The CDR3 is 12 residues long. The CDR3 nucleotides read TGTGCCAGCAAAGACAGGGGTACTGAAGCTTTCTTT. It translates to CASKDRGTEAFF.

The rearrangement uses TRBV4-3 and TRBJ2-5; TRBD1 matches at 8 bases. In germline, CDR1 is LGHNA, CDR2 YSLEER. The V segment lost 0 bases and the J segment 5 bases; nucleotides outside the gene matches: 8. The CDR3 totals 16 residues. For the CDR3, the DNA is TGCGCCAGCAGCCAAGATGGGGGGTACAGGGGGGAGACCCAGTACTTC. This translates into CASSQDGGYRGETQYF.

This clonotype occurred a few times. CDR3 coding DNA: TGCGCCAGCAGCCAAGGATTGCTTGGGAACACTGAAGCTTTCTTT. Its translation is CASSQGLLGNTEAFF. This chain connects TRBV4-3 to TRBJ1-1; D is uncertain. This CDR3 contains 15 residues. Germline CDR1 LGHNA, CDR2 YSLEER. Trimming took off 1 base at V and 1 base at J, with 10 bases between the two ends.

This chain connects TRBV7-9 to TRBJ2-2, with a weak D call TRBD1 (6 bases). CDR1 and CDR2 from the germline V gene are SEHNR and FQNEAQ (reference sequence). The CDR3 runs 17 residues. The V end was cut by 2 bases, the J end by 5 bases, with 18 bases between. CDR3: CASSLKSPGVLTGELFF. In DNA form, the CDR3 reads TGTGCCAGCAGCTTAAAATCCCCAGGGGTATTGACCGGGGAGCTGTTTTTT.